Listed below are T cell receptor beta chains from one sample, sequenced in a study of T-cell reconstitution after alpha-beta-depleted transplantation in children. TCRdb re-called the PCR reads through MiXCR, storing one row per CDR3 protein. The sample lists 450,000 to 500,000 distinct CDR3 sequences, around 13% occurring once. The source material was PBMCs from the stem cell graft donor, sampled from the stem cell graft. The receptors originated from a human donor who donated a stem cell graft to a child with combined immunodeficiency. Each CDR3 is given with its conserved first and last residue. D genes are given only for firm matches. The size entry is marked missing in some rows and otherwise reads once, few, many or a size class.

clone_size j_call v_call d_call cdr3_nt cdr3_aa
many TRBJ1-6 TRBV3-1 - TGTGCCAGCAGCCAACCGGGAAGGTCACCCCTCCACTTT CASSQPGRSPLHF
once TRBJ2-7 TRBV18 TRBD1 TGTGCCAGCTCACGCTTGGACAGGGGCCGCGAGCAGTACTTC CASSRLDRGREQYF
- TRBJ2-3 TRBV7-9 - TGTGCCAGCAGCTTATACGCGCCCTTCAGCACAGATACGCAGTATTTT CASSLYAPFSTDTQYF
many TRBJ2-5 TRBV12-3/TRBV12-4 - TGTGCCAGCAGTTCCCCCCCCCGGGTGGAGACCCAGTACTTC CASSSPPRVETQYF
few TRBJ2-6 TRBV24-1 - TGTGCCACCAGCCCGGCCAGGGCCAACGTCCTGACTTTC CATSPARANVLTF
few TRBJ2-1 TRBV11-3 - TGTGCCAGCAGTCCCGGCTTCGCTAGGGAGCAGTTCTTC CASSPGFAREQFF
- TRBJ1-2 TRBV6-5 - TGTGCCAGCAGCCCCCTAGGCCATGGCTACACCTTC CASSPLGHGYTF
many TRBJ2-3 TRBV6-1 - TGTGCCAGCAGTGAAGACTCAGATACGCAGTATTTT CASSEDSDTQYF
many TRBJ2-1 TRBV20-1 - TGCAGTGCTAGAGACAGGGGCCCTAACTACAATGAGCAGTTCTTC CSARDRGPNYNEQFF
- TRBJ2-2 TRBV27 - TGTGCCAGCAGTCACGTAGCCGGGGAGCTGTTTTTT CASSHVAGELFF
many TRBJ2-1 TRBV9 - TGTGCCAGCAGCGAAAGCGGTGGCTCCTACAATGAGCAGTTCTTC CASSESGGSYNEQFF
few TRBJ1-1 TRBV6-5 - TGTGCCAGCACCCCGGTGACCTTCCTTTCAACAGCTTTCTTT CASTPVTFLSTAFF
few TRBJ2-7 TRBV11-2 TRBD2 TGTGCCAGCAGCTTTAGCGGGGCGACCGCCTACGAGCAGTACTTC CASSFSGATAYEQYF
many TRBJ2-4 TRBV6-5 - TGTGCCAGCAGTTACTCCCCCCTGGTCAAAAACATTCAGTACTTC CASSYSPLVKNIQYF
- TRBJ2-3 TRBV20-1 TRBD2 TGCAGTGCTAGGACTAGCGGCGGCACAGATACGCAGTATTTT CSARTSGGTDTQYF
many TRBJ2-1 TRBV5-1 TRBD1 TGCGCCAGCAGCCAAGGACAGGGGAACTACAATGAGCAGTTCTTC CASSQGQGNYNEQFF
- TRBJ1-4 TRBV12-3/TRBV12-4 - TGTGCCAGCACCCTTAGCAGGGGCGCCGGTGAAAAACTGTTTTTT CASTLSRGAGEKLFF
few TRBJ1-6 TRBV7-9 TRBD1 TGTGCCAGCAGCTTAGCGGGGACAGCCAGAATGCCCCTCCACTTT CASSLAGTARMPLHF
- TRBJ2-3 TRBV20-1 - TGCAGTGCCCTCGGAGGGGCGGGAGATACGCAGTATTTT CSALGGAGDTQYF
few TRBJ2-2 TRBV4-3 - TGCGCCAGCTGGGCAGCCGACACCGGGGAGCTGTTTTTT CASWAADTGELFF
few TRBJ2-7 TRBV6-2/TRBV6-3 TRBD1 TGTGCCAGCAAGGGGTACGGGACAGGGATGGTGGAGCAGTACTTC CASKGYGTGMVEQYF
few TRBJ1-4 TRBV9 - TGTGCCAGCAGCCCTCGGGGGGGACACGAAAAACTGTTTTTT CASSPRGGHEKLFF
few TRBJ2-3 TRBV6-2/TRBV6-3 TRBD1 TGTGCCAGCAGTTACTCGGGCAGGGGGCCAGATACGCAGTATTTT CASSYSGRGPDTQYF
- TRBJ1-2 TRBV20-1 TRBD1 TGCAGTGCTAGAGCCTTGGAGGGGGCGCATGGCTACACCTTC CSARALEGAHGYTF
many TRBJ2-4 TRBV29-1 TRBD1 TGCAGCGTTGTCCCTAGACAGGGGGGAAACATTCAGTACTTC CSVVPRQGGNIQYF
few TRBJ2-7 TRBV20-1 TRBD2 TGCAGTGCTAGAGATTGGAGGGAGGGCCAGAACGAGCAGTACTTC CSARDWREGQNEQYF
- TRBJ2-5 TRBV13 TRBD1 TGTGCCAGCAGCTTAAGAGACAGGGGATTCCAAGAGACCCAGTACTTC CASSLRDRGFQETQYF
many TRBJ2-5 TRBV29-1 TRBD1 TGCAGCGTGCAGGGGGAAGAGACCCAGTACTTC CSVQGEETQYF
- TRBJ2-1 TRBV12-5 TRBD2 TGTGCTAGTGGTTTGGTAAGACTAGCGGGATCCTACAATGAGCAGTTCTTC CASGLVRLAGSYNEQFF
- TRBJ2-2 TRBV15 - - CATSIRSGTRRTPGSCFF
- TRBJ2-7 TRBV28 TRBD1 TGTGCCAGCAGTCCCCCCCTGACAGGGCCAGGGGAGCAGTACTTC CASSPPLTGPGEQYF
- TRBJ2-5 TRBV29-1 TRBD2 TGCAGCGTCGTGGGACTAGCGGGGCCCGTTACCCAGTACTTC CSVVGLAGPVTQYF
- TRBJ2-2 TRBV20-1 - TGCAGTGCTAGCAGACCTCCACGGGGAAACACCGGGGAGCTGTTTTTT CSASRPPRGNTGELFF
- TRBJ2-7 TRBV12-3/TRBV12-4 TRBD1 TGTGCCAGCAGTACAGGGGTGGCCTCCTACGAGCAGTACTTC CASSTGVASYEQYF
- TRBJ2-7 TRBV4-3 TRBD1 TGCGCCAGCAGCCAACTAAGGGGACAGGGTGGTTCCTACGAGCAGTACTTC CASSQLRGQGGSYEQYF
many TRBJ2-3 TRBV12-3/TRBV12-4 TRBD1 TGTGCCAGCAGTCCCCCGACAGGGGGCACAGATACGCAGTATTTT CASSPPTGGTDTQYF
few TRBJ2-1 TRBV28 TRBD1 TGTGCCAGCAGTCTTCGACCGGGACAGGGATTTTATGAGCAGTTCTTC CASSLRPGQGFYEQFF
few TRBJ1-1 TRBV7-2 - TGTGCCAGCAGCTTTACTTTTGGGGGTGGGACTGAAGCTTTCTTT CASSFTFGGGTEAFF
few TRBJ1-6 TRBV7-9 - TGTGCCAGCAGCTTAACTCCCGGTCCGCTCGGTGGATCACCCCTCCACTTT CASSLTPGPLGGSPLHF
many TRBJ1-2 TRBV12-3/TRBV12-4 - TGTGCCAGCAGCCTCGAGGGGGTTTTAGGCTACACCTTC CASSLEGVLGYTF
- TRBJ2-3 TRBV10-3 - TGTGCCACGGGTGGGCTCCTCGACACAGATACGCAGTATTTT CATGGLLDTDTQYF
- TRBJ2-1 TRBV11-3 - TGTGCCAGCAGCCAAGGGGGGAGGACGAATGAGCAGTTCTTC CASSQGGRTNEQFF
- TRBJ2-2 TRBV12-3/TRBV12-4 - TGTGCCAGCAGTCCGAGTTGGAACACCGGGGAGCTGTTTTTT CASSPSWNTGELFF
- TRBJ1-5 TRBV6-2/TRBV6-3 - TGTGCCAGCAGTTACCCCCTACAGGGCTTAAGGCCCCAGCATTTT CASSYPLQGLRPQHF
few TRBJ2-5 TRBV27 - TGTGCCAGCACCAACAGGGTTACAGAGACCCAGTACTTC CASTNRVTETQYF
- TRBJ2-1 TRBV3-1 - TGTGCCAGCAGCCAAGTGGGGTGGGAGGTTCAGTTCTTC CASSQVGWEVQFF
- TRBJ2-7 TRBV6-2/TRBV6-3 - TGTGCCAGCTGCCAGGGGTTGCGGCACCGCGGGCAGTACTTC CASCQGLRHRGQYF
- TRBJ2-3 TRBV12-3/TRBV12-4 - TGTGCCACCCCCTATGGACGGACCCGGCGGAGTACGCAGTATTTT CATPYGRTRRSTQYF
- TRBJ2-1 TRBV27 - TGTGCCAGCAGTTTATCGGGCGGCGGGATGCTGTTCTTC CASSLSGGGMLFF
- TRBJ2-1 TRBV11-1 TRBD2 TGTGCCAGCAGATCGGGACTAGCGGGAGGCTCCTCCTACAATGAGCAGTTCTTC CASRSGLAGGSSYNEQFF
- TRBJ2-1 TRBV20-1 TRBD2 TGCAGTGCTAGTACTAGCGGGAGGGCCTGGGATGAGCAGTTCTTC CSASTSGRAWDEQFF
many TRBJ2-1 TRBV12-3/TRBV12-4 - TGTGCCAGCAGCTCGAGCTCCTACAATGAGCAGTTCTTC CASSSSSYNEQFF
many TRBJ2-7 TRBV18 TRBD2 TGTGCCAGCTCACCCGATACTAGCGGGAGACTGGGCTTC CASSPDTSGRLGF
- TRBJ2-3 TRBV7-9 - TGTGCCAGCAGCTTACTCGGCTGGCAGTATTTT CASSLLGWQYF
many TRBJ1-5 TRBV15 - TGTGCCACCAGCAGAGATGTCGGACCCTATCCCCAGCATTTT CATSRDVGPYPQHF